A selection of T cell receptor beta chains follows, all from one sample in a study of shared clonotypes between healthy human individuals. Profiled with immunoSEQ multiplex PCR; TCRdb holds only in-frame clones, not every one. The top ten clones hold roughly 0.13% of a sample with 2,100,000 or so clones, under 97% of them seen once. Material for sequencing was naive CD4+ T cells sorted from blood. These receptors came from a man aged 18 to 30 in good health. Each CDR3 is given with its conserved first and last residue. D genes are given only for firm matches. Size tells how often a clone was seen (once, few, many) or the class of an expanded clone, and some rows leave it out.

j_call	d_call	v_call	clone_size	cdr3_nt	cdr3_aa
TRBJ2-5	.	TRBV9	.	TGTGCCAGCAGCGTATCGGTAGCGGTACAAGAGACCCAGTACTTC	CASSVSVAVQETQYF
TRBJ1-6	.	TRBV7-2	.	TGTGCCAGCAGCTTAGGACAAGTGGAGCCCCTCCACTTT	CASSLGQVEPLHF
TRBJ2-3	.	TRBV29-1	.	TGCAGCGTTGTCTGGAAGCCTACAGATACGCAGTATTTT	CSVVWKPTDTQYF
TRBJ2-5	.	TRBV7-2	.	TGTGCCAGCAGCTTAAGGGGCCCAGAGACCCAGTACTTC	CASSLRGPETQYF
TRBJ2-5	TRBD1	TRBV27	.	TGTGCCAGCAGTTCAGTGGGACAGACCTTTCAAGAGACCCAGTACTTC	CASSSVGQTFQETQYF
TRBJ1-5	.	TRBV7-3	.	TGTGCCAGCAGCCTACATAGCAATCAGCCCCAGCATTTT	CASSLHSNQPQHF
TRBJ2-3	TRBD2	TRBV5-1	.	TGCGCCAGCAGCACACTAGCGGGAGGGACAGATACGCAGTATTTT	CASSTLAGGTDTQYF
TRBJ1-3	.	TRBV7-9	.	TGTGCCAGCAGCTTAGGGACCATCTCTGGAAACACCATATATTTT	CASSLGTISGNTIYF
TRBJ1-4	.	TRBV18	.	TGTGCCAGCTCAAGGGGACCAACTAATGAAAAACTGTTTTTT	CASSRGPTNEKLFF
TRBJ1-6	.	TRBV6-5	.	TGTGCCAGCCGATCCAGCTCCTATAATTCACCCCTCCACTTT	CASRSSSYNSPLHF
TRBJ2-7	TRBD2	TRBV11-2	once	TGTGCCAGCAGCTTAGTGGGTAGCGGGGGACTCTACGAGCAGTACTTC	CASSLVGSGGLYEQYF
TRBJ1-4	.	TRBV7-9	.	TGTGCCAGCAGCTTCTCAACAGGGAGAGATGAAAAACTGTTTTTT	CASSFSTGRDEKLFF
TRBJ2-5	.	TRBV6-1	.	TGTGCCAGCAGTGTAGGCAGGGCTCAAGAGACCCAGTACTTC	CASSVGRAQETQYF
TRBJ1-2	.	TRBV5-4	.	TGTGCCAGCAGCTTGGGGGCAGGGGAGGCTGGCTACACCTTC	CASSLGAGEAGYTF
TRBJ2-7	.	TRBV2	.	TGTGCCAGCAGTGAAGCGACAGGGAGGTCCTACGAGCAGTACTTC	CASSEATGRSYEQYF
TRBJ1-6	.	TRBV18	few	TGTGCCAGCTCACCAGGGGGGAGTTCACCCCTCCACTTT	CASSPGGSSPLHF
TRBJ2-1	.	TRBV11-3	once	TGTGCCAGCAGCCCAACTAGTAGTCTGTTGTACAATGAGCAGTTCTTC	CASSPTSSLLYNEQFF
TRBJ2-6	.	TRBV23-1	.	TGCGCCAGCAGTTACAGTATTACGCAACAAAGTCGGGCCAACGTCCTGACTTTC	CASSYSITQQSRANVLTF
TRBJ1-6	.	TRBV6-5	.	TGTGCCAGCACCCGGGGGGGAAGCAATTCACCCCTCCACTTT	CASTRGGSNSPLHF
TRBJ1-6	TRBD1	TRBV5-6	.	TGTGCCAGCAGCTCCGACAGGGCTAATTCACCCCTCCACTTT	CASSSDRANSPLHF
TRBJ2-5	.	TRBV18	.	TGTGCCAGCTCACCGCAGGCAGGGTTGGAGACCCAGTACTTC	CASSPQAGLETQYF
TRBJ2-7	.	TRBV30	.	TGTGCCTGGAGTTCCCGGGACTACGAGCAGTACTTC	CAWSSRDYEQYF
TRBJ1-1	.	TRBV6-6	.	TGTGCCAGCAGTTTACAGGAGCTTGAAGCTTTCTTT	CASSLQELEAFF
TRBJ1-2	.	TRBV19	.	TGTGCCAGTAGTGATGGGGGCATGGACTATGGCTACACCTTC	CASSDGGMDYGYTF
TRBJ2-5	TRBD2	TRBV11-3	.	TGTGCCAGCAGCTCCAGCGGGGCCGACCAAGAGACCCAGTACTTC	CASSSSGADQETQYF
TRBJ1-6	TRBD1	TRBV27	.	TGTGCCAGCATGATGACAGGGTTGGTCAGAAGTAATTCACCCCTCCACTTT	CASMMTGLVRSNSPLHF
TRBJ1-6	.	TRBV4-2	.	TGTGCCAGCAGCCAAGGGATACGGCAGTCAAATTCACCCCTCCACTTT	CASSQGIRQSNSPLHF
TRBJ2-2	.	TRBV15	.	TGTGCCACCAGCAGAGAGGCCGGAGGATATGAGCTGTTTTTT	CATSREAGGYELFF
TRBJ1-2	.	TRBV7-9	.	TGTGCCAGCAGCTTAGCCCCAGTGGGGTCGGTAGGCTACACCTTC	CASSLAPVGSVGYTF
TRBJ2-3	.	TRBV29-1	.	TGCAGCCTCCTACGGGGCACAGATACGCAGTATTTT	CSLLRGTDTQYF
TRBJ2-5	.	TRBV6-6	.	TGTGCCAGTCGTGGACAGCAATACTTCCAAGAGACCCAGTACTTC	CASRGQQYFQETQYF
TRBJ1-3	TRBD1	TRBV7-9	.	TGTGCCAGCAGCCCAGGACAGGGTCGAAACACCATATATTTT	CASSPGQGRNTIYF
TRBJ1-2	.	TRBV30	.	TGTGCCTGGAGTGTACTGGGCGCAGACTATGGCTACACCTTC	CAWSVLGADYGYTF
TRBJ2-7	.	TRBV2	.	TGTGCCAGCGGGGGAGACTCGGCGGGAGAGCAGTACTTC	CASGGDSAGEQYF
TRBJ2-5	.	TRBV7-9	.	TGTGCCAGCTCGAGAAGCTACCAAGAGACCCAGTACTTC	CASSRSYQETQYF